The sequence of this T cell receptor beta chain was determined in a study of blood T cell repertoires in COVID-19. Study overall: Sources were T cells, B-cell-depleted T cells, or PBMCs; the material itself was cDNA or gDNA.

Per the study methods: Reference gene primer amplification gave estimated nucleated cell counts. Method: immunoSEQ multiplex PCR; TCRdb's copy keeps in-frame clones and lacks some. V and J calls plus clone size are reproduced from that table; the DNA served to infer D and trimming. The sample records 350,000 to 450,000 clones, around 84% being singletons. The CDR3 contains 12 residues. The germline gives CDR1 SNHLY, CDR2 FYNNEI. Trimming pared 7 bases from V and 6 bases from J, leaving 10 bases between. This TCR was sampled from a woman between 18 and 29 years old with acute or convalescent COVID-19. The specimen was peripheral blood. This chain links TRBV2 with TRBJ1-5; D gene uncertain. Here the CDR3 reads CASNGPAQPQHF. CDR3 bases: TGTGCCAGCAATGGGCCAGCTCAGCCCCAGCATTTT.